One and the same sample provided the 9 T cell receptor beta chains below, sequenced in a study of cytomegalovirus exposure and HLA in healthy donors. Primers for the PCR totalled 60 Vbeta and 13 Jbeta. Using immunoSEQ multiplex PCR, the repertoire was profiled, and TCRdb retains in-frame clones only, with some absent. This sample yields around 130,000 clones, of which approximately 80% are seen a single time; 3% belongs to the top ten. The sample consisted of PBMCs. These TCRs come from a woman aged 18-30 years in good health and CMV-seropositive.

This chain uses TRBV2 with TRBJ1-5, with D unresolved. The CDR3 consists of 13 residues. Between the trimmed V and J ends, which lost 2 bases and 6 bases, there was a span of 8 bases. Germline CDR1 and CDR2: SNHLY and FYNNEI. Here the CDR3 reads CASSEWAGQPQHF. CDR3 coding DNA: TGTGCCAGCAGTGAATGGGCGGGTCAGCCCCAGCATTTT.

The chain couples TRBV7-2 to TRBJ1-5; TRBD1 matches at 10 bases. The CDR3 is 17 residues long. The V and J ends lost 5 bases and 1 base, in that order; junction bases with no gene match: 8. CDR1 and CDR2 from the germline V gene are SGHTA and FQGNSA. The CDR3 bases are TGTGCCAGCAGCCACGGACAGGGGGGTCCCAGCAATCAGCCCCAGCATTTT. It encodes CASSHGQGGPSNQPQHF.

The V and J genes are TRBV6-1 and TRBJ2-7; 11 nucleotides line up with TRBD1. Per germline, CDR1 MNHNS and CDR2 SASEGT. This CDR3 is built from 14 residues. V lost 7 bases to trimming and J lost 3 bases; unmatched junction nucleotides: 5. In DNA form, the CDR3 reads TGTGCCAGCACCGAAGGGACAGGGGGCTACGAGCAGTACTTC. It codes for CASTEGTGGYEQYF.

V and J are TRBV14 and TRBJ2-1; 12 positions agree with TRBD2. The CDR3 has 17 residues. Per germline, CDR1 SGHDN and CDR2 FVKESK. V trimming: 2 bases; J trimming: 1 base; junction bases outside the gene matches: 3. The chain's CDR3 is CASSQLTSGGSYNEQFF. In DNA form, the CDR3 reads TGTGCCAGCAGCCAACTTACTAGCGGGGGGTCCTACAATGAGCAGTTCTTC.

The chain combines TRBV7-9 with TRBJ2-1; 9 bases line up with TRBD1. V dropped 5 bases and J dropped 2; count of bases not matched to a gene: 4. CDR3 length equals 15 residues. Germline assignment: CDR1 SEHNR and CDR2 FQNEAQ (reference sequence). CDR3 nucleotides: TGTGCCAGCAGCCCCCGGGACAGGGCCTACAATGAGCAGTTCTTC. Residues: CASSPRDRAYNEQFF. Supplemented by reference TRBV7-9 and TRBJ2-1, the full variable domain reads DTGVSQNPRHKITKRGQNVTFRCDPISEHNRLYWYRQTLGQGPEFLTYFQNEAQLEKSRLLSDRFSAERPKGSFSTLEIQRTEQGDSAMYLCASSPRDRAYNEQFFGPGTRLTVL.

The gene calls are TRBV7-6 and TRBJ2-2; a weak D match, TRBD2 (6 bases). Germline V gene sequence: CDR1 SGHVS, CDR2 FNYEAQ. With 1 base removed from V and 0 bases from J, the gap between germline ends came to 12 bases. This CDR3 has 17 residues. CDR3: CASSLVSPGANTGELFF. CDR3 bases: TGTGCCAGCAGCTTAGTTAGTCCGGGGGCGAACACCGGGGAGCTGTTTTTT.

The chain recombines TRBV7-9 with TRBJ1-6; the match to TRBD1 covers 7 bases. CDR1 SEHNR and CDR2 FQNEAQ come from the germline V gene (reference sequence). V gave up 2 bases and J gave up 8 bases; unmatched junction bases: 3. This CDR3 is 14 amino acids long. The DNA for the CDR3 is TGTGCCAGCAGCTTATTCAGGGGGGATTCACCCCTCCACTTT. Translated, it gives CASSLFRGDSPLHF.

V gene TRBV4-1 combines with J gene TRBJ2-2; tentatively, D is TRBD2 (7 bases). The V end was cut by 1 base, the J end by 0 bases, with 12 bases between. The CDR3 runs to 17 residues. Per the germline V gene, CDR1 is MGHRA and CDR2 is YSYEKL. DNA for the CDR3: TGCGCCAGCAGCCAAGCGGGGGGCCTCGCGAACACCGGGGAGCTGTTTTTT. It specifies CASSQAGGLANTGELFF.

This chain uses TRBV25-1 with TRBJ1-4; D perhaps matches TRBD1 (5 bases). The CDR3 covers 15 residues. Germline V lookup: CDR1 MGHDK, CDR2 SYGVNS. Trimming pared 5 bases from V and 7 bases from J, leaving 17 bases between. In nucleotides, the CDR3 is TGTGCCAGCAGTAGTTCACGGGGGAGGGGTGAAAAACTGTTTTTT. Translating gives CASSSSRGRGEKLFF.